The 31 T cell receptor beta chains presented below share a single source sample, sequenced in a study of immune evolution from preneoplasia to lung adenocarcinoma. Some clones are missing from TCRdb's copy, which holds only in-frame ones; the method was immunoSEQ multiplex PCR. Of about 5,700 clones listed, about four fifths were seen once; the top ten hold approximately 11%. Material: FFPE minimally invasive lung adenocarcinoma tissue. The receptors originated from a person aged 55 to 79 with lung adenocarcinoma.

The rearrangement uses TRBV6-5 and TRBJ1-1; TRBD1 is a possible D gene (5 bases). Germline assignment: CDR1 MNHEY and CDR2 SVGAGI. Between the trimmed V and J ends, which lost 3 bases and 3 bases, there was a span of 14 bases. This CDR3 spans 15 amino acids. The CDR3 coding sequence is TGTGCCAGCAGTTATTTAGGCCGAGGGGACACTGAAGCTTTCTTT. Protein sequence: CASSYLGRGDTEAFF.

This clone was observed a single time. CDR3 DNA sequence: TGTGCCAGCAGCTTAGGGGTGGGGTGGGAGACCCAGTACTTC. Its translation is CASSLGVGWETQYF. The rearrangement joins TRBV7-2 to TRBJ2-5; D ambiguous. CDR1 SGHTA and CDR2 FQGNSA come from the germline V gene. Trimming stripped 1 base from V and 5 bases from J, with 11 bases between. The CDR3 has 14 amino acids.

The V gene is TRBV6-4, the J gene TRBJ1-5; maybe TRBD1 (5 bases). Trimming removed 0 bases at V and 7 bases at J, with 19 bases between. CDR1 MRHNA and CDR2 SNTAGT come from the germline V gene. This CDR3 has 17 residues. The CDR3 loop is CASSDSKLLTRDQPQHF. The CDR3 DNA is TGTGCCAGCAGTGACTCGAAACTCCTCACCAGGGACCAGCCCCAGCATTTT.

The chain recombines TRBV9 with TRBJ2-3; possibly TRBD1 for D (6 bases). CDR3 length: 14 amino acids. The V gene lost 3 bases and the J gene lost 5 bases, with 13 bases spanning the gap. Germline V gene sequence: CDR1 SGDLS, CDR2 YYNGEE. As DNA, the CDR3 is TGTGCCAGCAGCGCCCGACAGGTTTTAGATACGCAGTATTTT. Protein: CASSARQVLDTQYF.

A single count supports this clone. The rearrangement links TRBV7-8 to TRBJ1-3; unclear D gene. Trimming removed 3 bases from V and 2 bases from J, with 2 bases in between. The CDR3 is 12 residues long. CDR1 is SGHVS, CDR2 FQNEAQ, per germline. The CDR3 region is CASSLAGNTIYF. CDR3 DNA sequence: TGTGCCAGCAGCTTGGCTGGAAACACCATATATTTT.

The chain is built from TRBV28 and TRBJ1-4; D might be TRBD1 (5 bases). From germline, CDR1 is MDHEN and CDR2 SYDVKM. This CDR3 is built from 13 residues. The germline V and J ends were trimmed by 2 bases and 6 bases, with 7 bases remaining between them. The DNA of the CDR3 is TGTGCCAGCAGTTTAGGAGGGGATGAAAAACTGTTTTTT. This translates into CASSLGGDEKLFF. The full variable domain, completed using reference TRBV28 and TRBJ1-4, is DVKVTQSSRYLVKRTGEKVFLECVQDMDHENMFWYRQDPGLGLRLIYFSYDVKMKEKGDIPEGYSVSREKKERFSLILESASTNQTSMYLCASSLGGDEKLFFGSGTQLSVL.

The rearrangement joins TRBV28 to TRBJ2-3; the D gene is possibly TRBD1 (6 bases). Germline V gives CDR1 MDHEN, CDR2 SYDVKM. V was cut by 5 bases and J by 3 bases, with 12 bases left in between. This CDR3 contains 14 residues. The CDR3 region has the DNA TGTGCCAGCAGTGTACAGGGATCGACAGATACGCAGTATTTT. This codes for CASSVQGSTDTQYF.

The chain is built from TRBV14 and TRBJ2-2, with 9 bases identical to TRBD2. V dropped 1 base and J dropped 3; count of bases not matched to a gene: 3. CDR3 length: 16 residues. Germline assignment: CDR1 SGHDN and CDR2 FVKESK. The chain's CDR3 is CASSQGLAGHTGELFF. DNA of the CDR3: TGTGCCAGCAGCCAAGGGCTAGCGGGGCACACCGGGGAGCTGTTTTTT.

This chain joins TRBV7-2 and TRBJ2-1, with 14 bases aligning to TRBD2. This CDR3 has 17 residues. CDR1 is SGHTA and CDR2 is FQGNSA in the germline V gene. The trim removed 4 bases at V and 9 bases at J, leaving 11 bases unmatched. CDR3 protein: CASSYRSGTSGRIEQFF. The CDR3 DNA follows: TGTGCCAGCAGCTATCGATCCGGGACTAGCGGGAGAATTGAGCAGTTCTTC.

The genes are TRBV2 and TRBJ2-5; D ambiguous. TRBJ2-7 matches the DNA end more closely, so the J call is doubtful. From germline, CDR1 is SNHLY and CDR2 FYNNEI. This CDR3 is built from 14 residues. The CDR3 coding sequence is TGTGCCAGCACCCGAGAGACTGGCTCCTACGAGCAGTACTTC. Its translation is CASTRETGSYEQYF.

The rearrangement links TRBV5-1 to TRBJ1-1; 9 bases line up with TRBD1. The CDR3 totals 18 residues. Germline assignment: CDR1 SGHRS and CDR2 YFSETQ. J was trimmed by 4 bases and V by 3 bases; bases with no gene match: 16. The CDR3 region is CASSSRGGQGIRSTEAFF. CDR3 bases: TGCGCCAGCAGCTCTCGGGGGGGACAGGGCATTCGGAGCACTGAAGCTTTCTTT.

The chain has TRBV5-4 and TRBJ2-1; the match to TRBD2 covers 7 bases. J lost 6 bases, V lost 6 bases, and 9 bases had no gene match. The CDR3 has 14 amino acids. Germline loops: CDR1 SGHNT, CDR2 YYREEE (reference sequence). For the CDR3, the DNA is TGTGCCAGCACAGCGGGGACCGTTGGCAATGAGCAGTTCTTC. Protein sequence: CASTAGTVGNEQFF.

The chain carries TRBV25-1 and TRBJ2-4; TRBD1 aligns across 8 bases. The J segment lost 1 base and the V segment lost 8 bases, leaving 10 bases of the junction unmatched. The CDR3 totals 16 residues. Per germline, CDR1 MGHDK and CDR2 SYGVNS. CDR3 DNA sequence: TGTGCCAGCGGGGGAGACAGGGGTGCGGCCAAAAACATTCAGTACTTC. Translation gives CASGGDRGAAKNIQYF.

CDR3 in amino acids: CASSIAGGARDTQYF. In DNA form, the CDR3 reads TGTGCCAGTAGTATAGCCGGGGGGGCAAGAGATACGCAGTATTTT. This chain connects TRBV19 to TRBJ2-3; 8 bases fit TRBD2. Trimming removed 1 base from V and 5 bases from J; junction bases left unmatched: 5. The germline gives CDR1 LNHDA, CDR2 SQIVND (reference sequence). The CDR3 is made up of 15 amino acids.

The chain combines TRBV9 with TRBJ2-1; TRBD2 matches 12 bases. Per the germline V gene, CDR1 is SGDLS and CDR2 is YYNGEE. V lost 0 bases and J lost 6; bases outside the gene matches: 7. The CDR3 extends over 17 amino acids. The CDR3 spells CASSVDPLAGGANEQFF. For the CDR3, the DNA is TGTGCCAGCAGCGTAGACCCTCTAGCGGGAGGGGCCAATGAGCAGTTCTTC. The full variable domain, its missing parts supplied by reference TRBV9 and TRBJ2-1, is DSGVTQTPKHLITATGQRVTLRCSPRSGDLSVYWYQQSLDQGLQFLIQYYNGEERAKGNILERFSAQQFPDLHSELNLSSLELGDSALYFCASSVDPLAGGANEQFFGPGTRLTVL.

This chain uses TRBV6-4 with TRBJ2-3; tentatively, D is TRBD2 (6 bases). V was cut by 0 bases and J by 1 base, with 8 bases left in between. This CDR3 has 15 amino acids. Germline V lookup: CDR1 MRHNA, CDR2 SNTAGT. DNA of the CDR3: TGTGCCAGCAGTGACTCGGGACTCCGCACAGATACGCAGTATTTT. Residues: CASSDSGLRTDTQYF.

V gene TRBV4-1 combines with J gene TRBJ2-7, with TRBD1 matching over 10 bases. J lost 5 bases, V lost 5 bases, and 9 bases had no gene match. Per the germline V gene, CDR1 is MGHRA and CDR2 is YSYEKL. The CDR3 contains 15 residues. The CDR3 sequence is CASSYGTGVINEQYF. The CDR3 DNA reads as TGCGCCAGCAGCTACGGGACAGGGGTAATCAACGAGCAGTACTTC.

CDR3 bases: TGTGCCAGCAGTGAATTCCGGACTAGCGGCAATGAGCAGTTCTTC. Protein product: CASSEFRTSGNEQFF. V is TRBV6-1 and J is TRBJ2-1; 10 nucleotides agree with TRBD2. CDR1 and CDR2 from the germline V gene are MNHNS and SASEGT. The ends lost 2 bases at V and 6 bases at J; junction bases unmatched: 4. The CDR3 totals 15 residues.

The chain combines TRBV5-6 with TRBJ1-1; D is uncertain. Germline-derived CDR1 and CDR2 are SGHDT and YYEEEE. The CDR3 contains 16 residues. V was cut by 2 bases and J by 1 base, with 15 bases left in between. CDR3 DNA sequence: TGTGCCAGCAGCTTAGTGACGGGAGGAGGGAACACTGAAGCTTTCTTT. Protein product: CASSLVTGGGNTEAFF. The full variable domain, completed using reference TRBV5-6 and TRBJ1-1, is DAGVTQSPTHLIKTRGQQVTLRCSPKSGHDTVSWYQQALGQGPQFIFQYYEEEERQRGNFPDRFSGHQFPNYSSELNVNALLLGDSALYLCASSLVTGGGNTEAFFGQGTRLTVV.

J is TRBJ2-1 and V is TRBV27; TRBD2 matches 11 bases. The V gene's germline CDR1 is MNHEY and CDR2 SMNVEV (reference sequence). This CDR3 has 15 amino acids. V shed 1 base, J shed 7 bases, and the junction held 3 bases outside the gene matches. This chain's CDR3 is CASSLWASGGNEQFF. The CDR3 DNA sequence: TGTGCCAGCAGTTTATGGGCTAGCGGGGGGAATGAGCAGTTCTTC.

V usage is TRBV19 and J usage is TRBJ2-1; a possible D gene is TRBD1 (7 bases). CDR3 size: 14 residues. Germline V gene data show CDR1 as LNHDA and CDR2 as SQIVND (reference sequence). The germline V and J ends were trimmed by 6 bases and 3 bases, with 12 bases remaining between them. CDR3 amino acids: CASSPGGNYNEQFF. CDR3 nucleotides: TGTGCCAGTAGCCCAGGGGGGAACTACAATGAGCAGTTCTTC.

The table lists this clone with a count of one. The gene calls are TRBV30 and TRBJ2-1; 12 bases align to TRBD2. Trimming at V came to 0 bases and at J to 4 bases, leaving 13 bases not matched to a gene. Germline CDR1 and CDR2: GTSNPN and SVGIG (reference sequence). The length of the CDR3 is 19 residues. CDR3 bases: TGTGCCTGGAGTGTAAACCTAGCGGGAGGGCCAGAAAGGTACAATGAGCAGTTCTTC. Residues: CAWSVNLAGGPERYNEQFF.

This clone was detected once. The chain uses TRBV25-1 and TRBJ1-2, with 9 bases matching TRBD1. V gave up 6 bases and J gave up 2 bases; unmatched junction bases: 7. Per the germline V gene, CDR1 is MGHDK and CDR2 is SYGVNS. The CDR3 extends over 15 amino acids. The chain's CDR3 is CASSEGGTGNYGYTF. DNA of the CDR3: TGTGCCAGCAGCGAAGGAGGGACAGGGAACTATGGCTACACCTTC.

This chain's CDR3 is CASSLQPQTSTEAFF. The CDR3 DNA follows: TGTGCCAGCAGCCTACAGCCTCAGACGAGCACTGAAGCTTTCTTT. V usage is TRBV9 and J usage is TRBJ1-1; the D is unclear. Germline V gives CDR1 SGDLS, CDR2 YYNGEE. This CDR3 contains 15 residues. V dropped 4 bases and J dropped 4 bases, with 17 bases sitting between them.

The chain combines TRBV7-3 with TRBJ2-3, with D uncertain. The CDR3 spans 15 residues. Germline V gene sequence: CDR1 SGHTA, CDR2 FQGTGA. The ends were cut back, 2 bases at V and 2 bases at J, with 11 bases in the middle. CDR3 protein: CASSLSAKNTDTQYF. For the CDR3, the DNA is TGTGCCAGCAGCTTATCGGCCAAAAACACAGATACGCAGTATTTT.

The V and J genes are TRBV5-1 and TRBJ2-5; perhaps TRBD1 as D (5 bases). Germline loops: CDR1 SGHRS, CDR2 YFSETQ. The CDR3 length is 14 residues. Trimming took 0 bases from V and 5 from J, leaving 11 bases between them. CDR3: CASSLEGNWETQYF. DNA of the CDR3: TGCGCCAGCAGCTTGGAGGGGAATTGGGAGACCCAGTACTTC.

The chain combines TRBV5-1 with TRBJ2-1; 11 bases are a match to TRBD2. Germline CDR1 SGHRS, CDR2 YFSETQ. The CDR3 is 18 amino acids. The V gene end was trimmed by 4 bases and the J gene end by 8 bases; junction bases not matched to a gene: 17. The CDR3 region is CASSPGLAGGPSFDEQFF. DNA of the CDR3: TGCGCCAGCAGCCCCGGCTTAGCGGGAGGGCCGTCGTTCGATGAGCAGTTCTTC. Looking up the rest from reference TRBV5-1 and TRBJ2-1 gives the full variable domain: KAGVTQTPRYLIKTRGQQVTLSCSPISGHRSVSWYQQTPGQGLQFLFEYFSETQRNKGNFPGRFSGRQFSNSRSEMNVSTLELGDSALYLCASSPGLAGGPSFDEQFFGPGTRLTVL.

This chain uses TRBV30 with TRBJ1-2; D ambiguous. The CDR3 sequence is 11 residues long. The germline V and J ends were trimmed by 3 bases and 8 bases, with 10 bases remaining between them. Looked up from germline, CDR1 is GTSNPN and CDR2 is SVGIG (reference sequence). CDR3 residues: CAWSQGQGYTF. CDR3 in DNA: TGTGCCTGGAGCCAAGGGCAGGGCTACACCTTC.

V usage is TRBV5-1 and J usage is TRBJ2-1; possible D gene TRBD2, 6 bases. V dropped 4 bases and J dropped 3 bases, with 8 bases sitting between them. Germline V lookup: CDR1 SGHRS, CDR2 YFSETQ. This CDR3 is 13 amino acids long. For the CDR3, the DNA is TGCGCCAGCAGCCCGGAGGGCTACAATGAGCAGTTCTTC. It specifies CASSPEGYNEQFF.

The rearrangement joins TRBV7-2 to TRBJ2-3; tentative D call: TRBD2 (5 bases). This CDR3 spans 15 amino acids. Trimming left V 2 bases short and J 0 bases short, with 9 bases between. Germline CDR1 reads SGHTA; CDR2 reads FQGNSA. The CDR3 loop reads CASSLFRTSTDTQYF. The CDR3, as DNA: TGTGCCAGCAGCTTATTTCGGACTAGCACAGATACGCAGTATTTT.

The chain combines TRBV30 with TRBJ2-1; no firm D call. Looked up from germline, CDR1 is GTSNPN and CDR2 is SVGIG (reference sequence). CDR3 size: 12 residues. The V end was cut by 4 bases, the J end by 3 bases, with 7 bases between. The CDR3 region is CAWMLNYNEQFF. CDR3 DNA: TGTGCCTGGATGCTAAACTACAATGAGCAGTTCTTC.